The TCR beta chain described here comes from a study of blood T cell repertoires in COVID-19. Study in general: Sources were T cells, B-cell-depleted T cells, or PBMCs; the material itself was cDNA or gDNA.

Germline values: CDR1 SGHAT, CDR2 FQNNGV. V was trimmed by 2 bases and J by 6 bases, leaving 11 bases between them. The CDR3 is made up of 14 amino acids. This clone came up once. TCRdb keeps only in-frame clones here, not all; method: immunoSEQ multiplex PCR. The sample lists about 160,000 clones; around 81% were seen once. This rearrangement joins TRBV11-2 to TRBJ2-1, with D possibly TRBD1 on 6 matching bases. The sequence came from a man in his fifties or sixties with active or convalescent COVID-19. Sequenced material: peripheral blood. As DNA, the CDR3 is TGTGCCAGCAGCTTACATGCAGGGGTCAATGAGCAGTTCTTC. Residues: CASSLHAGVNEQFF. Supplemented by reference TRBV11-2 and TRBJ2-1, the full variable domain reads EAGVAQSPRYKIIEKRQSVAFWCNPISGHATLYWYQQILGQGPKLLIQFQNNGVVDDSQLPKDRFSAERLKGVDSTLKIQPAKLEDSAVYLCASSLHAGVNEQFFGPGTRLTVL.